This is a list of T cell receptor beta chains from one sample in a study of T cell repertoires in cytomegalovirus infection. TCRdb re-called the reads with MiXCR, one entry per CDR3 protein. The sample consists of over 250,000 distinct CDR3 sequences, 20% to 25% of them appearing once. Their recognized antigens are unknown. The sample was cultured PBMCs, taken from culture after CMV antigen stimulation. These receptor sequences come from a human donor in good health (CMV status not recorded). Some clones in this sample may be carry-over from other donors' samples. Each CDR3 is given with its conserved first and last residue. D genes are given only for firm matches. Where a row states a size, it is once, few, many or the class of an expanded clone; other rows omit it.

CDR3 DNA: TGCAGTGCTGCCCATCCCCTAGCGGGAGCCACAGATACGCAGTATTTT
CDR3 protein: CSAAHPLAGATDTQYF
V gene: TRBV20-1
J gene: TRBJ2-3
clone size: -
D gene: TRBD2

CDR3 DNA: TGTGCCAGCAGTCGTTCACTCTGGCGGGAGGATAATAATGAGCAGTTCTTC
CDR3 protein: CASSRSLWREDNNEQFF
V gene: TRBV6-1
J gene: TRBJ2-1
clone size: -
D gene: TRBD2

CDR3 DNA: TGTGCCAGCAGTTTAGCGGGGAGCACGCGGCCCCAGCATTTT
CDR3 protein: CASSLAGSTRPQHF
V gene: TRBV12-3/TRBV12-4
J gene: TRBJ1-5
clone size: -
D gene: -

CDR3 DNA: TGCAGTGCTAGAGTAGGCGGGAGAGAGAACACCGGGGAGCTGTTTTTT
CDR3 protein: CSARVGGRENTGELFF
V gene: TRBV20-1
J gene: TRBJ2-2
clone size: few
D gene: TRBD2

CDR3 DNA: TGCGCCAGCAGCCCTTCGCGGACTAGCGGGAGTGGGACAGATACGCAGTATTTT
CDR3 protein: CASSPSRTSGSGTDTQYF
V gene: TRBV4-3
J gene: TRBJ2-3
clone size: few
D gene: TRBD2

CDR3 DNA: TGTGCCAGCAGCTGGAAAACGAACACTGAAGCTTTCTTT
CDR3 protein: CASSWKTNTEAFF
V gene: TRBV7-3
J gene: TRBJ1-1
clone size: -
D gene: -

CDR3 DNA: TGTGCCAGCAGTTTATCAGCGGTCACGCAGTATTTT
CDR3 protein: CASSLSAVTQYF
V gene: TRBV12-3/TRBV12-4
J gene: TRBJ2-3
clone size: few
D gene: -

CDR3 DNA: TGTGCCAGCAGTTTTCCGGACTGGGGAAAAAACAATGAGCAGTTCTTC
CDR3 protein: CASSFPDWGKNNEQFF
V gene: TRBV12-3/TRBV12-4
J gene: TRBJ2-1
clone size: -
D gene: -

CDR3 DNA: TGTGCCAGCAGCATGCGGACAGGAGGAAATGAAAAACTGTTTTTT
CDR3 protein: CASSMRTGGNEKLFF
V gene: TRBV11-2
J gene: TRBJ1-4
clone size: few
D gene: TRBD1

CDR3 DNA: TGTGCCACCAGTGATAAGCAGATCTATGGCTACACCTTC
CDR3 protein: CATSDKQIYGYTF
V gene: TRBV24-1
J gene: TRBJ1-2
clone size: few
D gene: -

CDR3 DNA: TGTGCCAGCAGAAAACTGGACCGGGCCACCGGGGAGCTGTTTTTT
CDR3 protein: CASRKLDRATGELFF
V gene: TRBV6-5
J gene: TRBJ2-2
clone size: -
D gene: -

CDR3 DNA: TGTGCCACCAGTGATCAGGGACAGGGGGGACTTGGTGGCTACACCTTC
CDR3 protein: CATSDQGQGGLGGYTF
V gene: TRBV24-1
J gene: TRBJ1-2
clone size: few
D gene: TRBD1

CDR3 DNA: TGTGCCAGGGGGACTGAGGGAGATACGCAGTATTTT
CDR3 protein: CARGTEGDTQYF
V gene: TRBV2
J gene: TRBJ2-3
clone size: -
D gene: -

CDR3 DNA: TGCAGTGCTTGGGACAGCTCAACGAACACCGGGGAGCTGTTTTTT
CDR3 protein: CSAWDSSTNTGELFF
V gene: TRBV20-1
J gene: TRBJ2-2
clone size: -
D gene: TRBD1

CDR3 DNA: TGTGCCAGCAGGGGGGGTTACAGTTTCAATCAGCCCCAGCATTTT
CDR3 protein: CASRGGYSFNQPQHF
V gene: TRBV12-3/TRBV12-4
J gene: TRBJ1-5
clone size: -
D gene: -

CDR3 DNA: TGTGCCAGTAGTATCCTAGGGTCGAGCAATCAGCCCCAGCATTTT
CDR3 protein: CASSILGSSNQPQHF
V gene: TRBV19
J gene: TRBJ1-5
clone size: -
D gene: -

CDR3 DNA: TGTGCCAGCAGAGCGGACAGGGAGGAGCTGTTTTTT
CDR3 protein: CASRADREELFF
V gene: TRBV6-1
J gene: TRBJ2-2
clone size: many
D gene: TRBD1

CDR3 DNA: TGTGCCAGCAGCTTAAAGAGCAATCGGCCCCAGCATTTT
CDR3 protein: CASSLKSNRPQHF
V gene: TRBV6-1
J gene: TRBJ1-5
clone size: once
D gene: -

CDR3 DNA: TGCGCCAGCAGCGCACGAGAAACAGGAAACACCGGGGAGCTGTTTTTT
CDR3 protein: CASSARETGNTGELFF
V gene: TRBV5-1
J gene: TRBJ2-2
clone size: -
D gene: -

CDR3 DNA: TGTGCCAGCAGACCCCGGCCTAGCGGGATCACCGGGGAGCTGTTTTTT
CDR3 protein: CASRPRPSGITGELFF
V gene: TRBV6-1
J gene: TRBJ2-2
clone size: many
D gene: TRBD2

CDR3 DNA: TGTGCCAGTAGTATAATGGGGAACACTGAAGCTTTCTTT
CDR3 protein: CASSIMGNTEAFF
V gene: TRBV19
J gene: TRBJ1-1
clone size: many
D gene: -

CDR3 DNA: TGTGCCAGCAGGCAGGGCAGACTCGAGGGGACCGGGGAGCTGTTTTTT
CDR3 protein: CASRQGRLEGTGELFF
V gene: TRBV6-5
J gene: TRBJ2-2
clone size: few
D gene: -

CDR3 DNA: TGTGCCAGCAGCTTAGTGCCTAGTCGAGAGACCCAGTACTTC
CDR3 protein: CASSLVPSRETQYF
V gene: TRBV7-2
J gene: TRBJ2-5
clone size: few
D gene: -

CDR3 DNA: TGCAGTGCTACGACTAGCCCCTCCACAGATACGCAGTATTTT
CDR3 protein: CSATTSPSTDTQYF
V gene: TRBV20-1
J gene: TRBJ2-3
clone size: few
D gene: TRBD2

CDR3 DNA: TGTGCCAGCAGCTCGGCCTTGAGGGAGACCCAGTACTTC
CDR3 protein: CASSSALRETQYF
V gene: TRBV12-3/TRBV12-4
J gene: TRBJ2-5
clone size: few
D gene: -

CDR3 DNA: TGTGCCAGCAGTTTAGATCTTTACACCGGGGAGCTGTTTTTT
CDR3 protein: CASSLDLYTGELFF
V gene: TRBV28
J gene: TRBJ2-2
clone size: few
D gene: -

CDR3 DNA: TGTGCCAGCAGCCCCGCATCAGGTTCGGGTAAGGGCCGGGCCACCAATGAGCAGTTCTTC
CDR3 protein: CASSPASGSGKGRATNEQFF
V gene: TRBV7-9
J gene: TRBJ2-1
clone size: many
D gene: -

CDR3 DNA: TGCGCCAGCAGCTTGGCCGGGAAGGCGGGAGGGGGAAATGAGCAGTTCTTC
CDR3 protein: CASSLAGKAGGGNEQFF
V gene: TRBV5-1
J gene: TRBJ2-1
clone size: many
D gene: TRBD2

CDR3 DNA: TGCGCCAGCAGCCAAGAGGGTTGGGCTACGGATCGGGGTTCACCCCTCCACTTT
CDR3 protein: CASSQEGWATDRGSPLHF
V gene: TRBV4-3
J gene: TRBJ1-6
clone size: many
D gene: -

CDR3 DNA: TGTGCCAGCAGCTCCGGAACCAGCTACGAGCAGTACTTC
CDR3 protein: CASSSGTSYEQYF
V gene: TRBV11-2
J gene: TRBJ2-7
clone size: -
D gene: -

CDR3 DNA: TGCGCCAGCAGCCAAGGAGGGAGCGGGAGGCCCCAGTACTTC
CDR3 protein: CASSQGGSGRPQYF
V gene: TRBV4-3
J gene: TRBJ2-5
clone size: few
D gene: TRBD2

CDR3 DNA: TGTGCCACCAGTGAATCCCGGACTAGCGTCTACAATGAGCAGTTCTTC
CDR3 protein: CATSESRTSVYNEQFF
V gene: TRBV24-1
J gene: TRBJ2-1
clone size: few
D gene: TRBD2

CDR3 DNA: TGTGCCTGGAGTGTAAATGGCTATGGCTACACCTTC
CDR3 protein: CAWSVNGYGYTF
V gene: TRBV30
J gene: TRBJ1-2
clone size: few
D gene: -

CDR3 DNA: TGTGCCAGCAGCGCCCGCAATCAGCCCCAGCATTTT
CDR3 protein: CASSARNQPQHF
V gene: TRBV7-2
J gene: TRBJ1-5
clone size: few
D gene: -

CDR3 DNA: TGTGCCAGCAGCTTGGAATCTGGTTACAATGAGCAGTTCTTC
CDR3 protein: CASSLESGYNEQFF
V gene: TRBV5-8
J gene: TRBJ2-1
clone size: few
D gene: -

CDR3 DNA: TGTGCCATCAGCCCGCTAGCGGGAGAAGTCGGGGAGCTGTTTTTT
CDR3 protein: CAISPLAGEVGELFF
V gene: TRBV10-3
J gene: TRBJ2-2
clone size: few
D gene: TRBD2

CDR3 DNA: TGTGCCAGTAGAAAGGGAGGGCCGGGAGATACGCAGTATTTT
CDR3 protein: CASRKGGPGDTQYF
V gene: TRBV28
J gene: TRBJ2-3
clone size: -
D gene: TRBD2

CDR3 DNA: TGTGCCAGCAGTAGGGCGGGTGGCACCTACAATGAGCAGTTCTTC
CDR3 protein: CASSRAGGTYNEQFF
V gene: TRBV6-1
J gene: TRBJ2-1
clone size: -
D gene: -

CDR3 DNA: TGTGCCAGCAGCCAACGGGGTCCCGGCACTGAAGCTTTCTTT
CDR3 protein: CASSQRGPGTEAFF
V gene: TRBV7-4
J gene: TRBJ1-1
clone size: many
D gene: -

CDR3 DNA: TGTGCCAGCAGTCCCCCCCCCAGGGAGACAGGGGCCAACGTCCTGACTTTC
CDR3 protein: CASSPPPRETGANVLTF
V gene: TRBV6-2/TRBV6-3
J gene: TRBJ2-6
clone size: many
D gene: -

CDR3 DNA: TGTGCCAGCAGCGACGGGACAGGAGGGAACACTGAAGCTTTCTTT
CDR3 protein: CASSDGTGGNTEAFF
V gene: TRBV5-4
J gene: TRBJ1-1
clone size: many
D gene: TRBD1

CDR3 DNA: TGCAGCGTGTCGGACAGGGGTGATGATGGCTACACCTTC
CDR3 protein: CSVSDRGDDGYTF
V gene: TRBV29-1
J gene: TRBJ1-2
clone size: few
D gene: TRBD1

CDR3 DNA: TGCAGCGTTGAAAGTGTTTGGGGCAGGGCCTATGGCTACACCTTC
CDR3 protein: CSVESVWGRAYGYTF
V gene: TRBV29-1
J gene: TRBJ1-2
clone size: -
D gene: -

CDR3 DNA: TGTGCCAGCAGCGAGGTGTACACTGAAGCTTTCTTT
CDR3 protein: CASSEVYTEAFF
V gene: TRBV11-2
J gene: TRBJ1-1
clone size: -
D gene: -

CDR3 DNA: TGTGCCAGCAGTTACGGGGGACAGGGGCGAAACTACGAGCAGTACTTC
CDR3 protein: CASSYGGQGRNYEQYF
V gene: TRBV6-5
J gene: TRBJ2-7
clone size: few
D gene: TRBD1

CDR3 DNA: TGTGCCAGCAGCACACTAGCGGGCCCCTACAATGAGCAGTTCTTC
CDR3 protein: CASSTLAGPYNEQFF
V gene: TRBV6-2/TRBV6-3
J gene: TRBJ2-1
clone size: many
D gene: TRBD2

CDR3 DNA: TGTGCCAGCAGCTACGGGACTCCCTCCTCCTACAATGAGCAGTTCTTC
CDR3 protein: CASSYGTPSSYNEQFF
V gene: TRBV7-6
J gene: TRBJ2-1
clone size: -
D gene: -

CDR3 DNA: TGCGCCAGCAGCCAAGATGACGGGCGTACGCAGTATTTT
CDR3 protein: CASSQDDGRTQYF
V gene: TRBV4-3
J gene: TRBJ2-3
clone size: few
D gene: -

CDR3 DNA: TGTGCCAGCAGAGGGAGTGTGGAGCAGTTCTTC
CDR3 protein: CASRGSVEQFF
V gene: TRBV12-3/TRBV12-4
J gene: TRBJ2-1
clone size: -
D gene: -

CDR3 DNA: TGTGCCAGCAGCCGACAGGGAGGTAGAGATACGCAGTATTTT
CDR3 protein: CASSRQGGRDTQYF
V gene: TRBV7-6
J gene: TRBJ2-3
clone size: few
D gene: -

CDR3 DNA: TGTGCCATCAGTGAGTCGATTGTCAAGATACGAAACAATCAGCCCCAGCATTTT
CDR3 protein: CAISESIVKIRNNQPQHF
V gene: TRBV10-3
J gene: TRBJ1-5
clone size: few
D gene: -

CDR3 DNA: TGTGCCAGCAGCCGAACTAGCGGGGGGAACACCGGGGAGCTGTTTTTT
CDR3 protein: CASSRTSGGNTGELFF
V gene: TRBV7-2
J gene: TRBJ2-2
clone size: -
D gene: TRBD2

CDR3 DNA: TGCGCCAGCAGCCGATCACCTAACACCGGGGAGCTGTTTTTT
CDR3 protein: CASSRSPNTGELFF
V gene: TRBV4-3
J gene: TRBJ2-2
clone size: many
D gene: -